This is a list of T cell receptor beta chains from one sample in a study of blood T cell repertoires in COVID-19. Here immunoSEQ multiplex PCR was the method, and the copy in TCRdb shows in-frame clones only, minus some. The data contain roughly 230,000 clones, 80% to 90% of them singletons. The sequenced sample was PBMCs or T cells enriched from blood (not recorded which). These receptors originate from a woman aged 45-65 years who had been exposed to COVID-19. Each CDR3 is given with its conserved first and last residue. Fields, in order: clone size, D gene, J gene, V gene, CDR3 DNA, CDR3 protein. A D gene is named only where the DNA matches it firmly. Clone sizes are given selectively: once, few, many, or a class where the clone is expanded.

.	.	TRBJ1-1	TRBV5-1	TGCGCCAGCAGCTTGGCCCCGAGGGGGACAGAAGCTTTCTTT	CASSLAPRGTEAFF
.	.	TRBJ1-1	TRBV5-5	TGTGCCAGCAGTGGGGCGAACACTGAAGCTTTCTTT	CASSGANTEAFF
.	TRBD1	TRBJ1-6	TRBV11-2	TGTGCCAGCAGCCGACTCGGACAGGGCGGCAGCTCCTATAATTCACCCCTCCACTTT	CASSRLGQGGSSYNSPLHF
.	TRBD1	TRBJ2-6	TRBV7-3	TGTGCCAGCAGCTTGGGACAGGGAACCCTCTCTGGGGCCAACGTCCTGACTTTC	CASSLGQGTLSGANVLTF
.	TRBD2	TRBJ2-5	TRBV11-3	TGTGCCAGCAGCCCGAGCGGGGGAAAGACCCAGTACTTC	CASSPSGGKTQYF
.	.	TRBJ2-5	TRBV11-2	TGTGCCAGCAGCCCCGCCGGGGAGACCCAGTACTTC	CASSPAGETQYF
.	TRBD1	TRBJ1-1	TRBV10-1	TGCGCCAGCAGTGAAGGGGACAGGGGAAACACTGAAGCTTTCTTT	CASSEGDRGNTEAFF
.	.	TRBJ1-5	TRBV18	TGTGCCAGCTCACCAAACGCCGCGGCTAGCAATCAGCCCCAGCATTTT	CASSPNAAASNQPQHF
.	TRBD2	TRBJ2-2	TRBV10-3	TGTGCCATCAGTGCTAGCGGGGGGCCTAACACCGGGGAGCTGTTTTTT	CAISASGGPNTGELFF
few	TRBD2	TRBJ2-1	TRBV10-1	TGCGCCAGCAGTGAGTCCCGCGGGGGGTCCGTAGGTCAGTTCTTC	CASSESRGGSVGQFF
.	.	TRBJ1-1	TRBV7-2	TGTGCCAGCAGCTTTCGTCCCAGGGGCGACACTGAAGCTTTCTTT	CASSFRPRGDTEAFF
few	.	TRBJ1-2	TRBV3-1/TRBV3-2	TGTGCCAGCAGCCAAGGGGATACGGGGGGATATGGCTACACCTTC	CASSQGDTGGYGYTF
.	.	TRBJ2-7	TRBV21-1	TGTGCCAGTGGCCCCGGGACAGGTGTCTACGAGCAGTACTTC	CASGPGTGVYEQYF
.	TRBD1	TRBJ2-1	TRBV2	TGTGCCAGCACCAAGGGACAGGGGGATGGGAATGAGCAGTTCTTC	CASTKGQGDGNEQFF
.	.	TRBJ1-2	TRBV6-6	TGTGCCAGCAGCCACCGGCAGGGCTATGGCTACACCTTC	CASSHRQGYGYTF
.	.	TRBJ1-1	TRBV10-2	TGCGCCAGCAGTCCCGCCAGGGACACTGAAGCTTTCTTT	CASSPARDTEAFF
.	TRBD2	TRBJ2-4	TRBV7-9	TGTGCCAGCAGCTCCGGGGGGGAGAACATTCAGTACTTC	CASSSGGENIQYF
.	TRBD1	TRBJ1-2	TRBV3-1/TRBV3-2	TGTGCCAGCAGCCAAGTAACCCGGACAGGCAACTATGGCTACACCTTC	CASSQVTRTGNYGYTF
.	TRBD1	TRBJ1-4	TRBV19	TGTGCCAGTACCCCAGGGGGCCTGCCTAATGAAAAACTGTTTTTT	CASTPGGLPNEKLFF
.	.	TRBJ1-6	TRBV27	TGTGCCAGCAGTCCCCCAGGCCAGTATTCACCCCTCCACTTT	CASSPPGQYSPLHF
few	TRBD1	TRBJ1-1	TRBV28	TGTGCCAGCAGCTTGACAGGGACTCGGACTGAAGCTTTCTTT	CASSLTGTRTEAFF
.	TRBD1	TRBJ1-2	TRBV7-9	TGTGCCAGCAGCGCCCAGACAGGGGGCGAGGATGGCTACACCTTC	CASSAQTGGEDGYTF
.	TRBD1	TRBJ2-2	TRBV6-2/TRBV6-3	TGTGCCAGCAGTTTCCGGGACAGGGTCACTTCCGGGGAGCTGTTTTTT	CASSFRDRVTSGELFF
.	.	TRBJ1-2	TRBV4-2	TGTGCCAGCAGCCCCACCCCACAGGGACACTATGGCTACACCTTC	CASSPTPQGHYGYTF
.	.	TRBJ1-4	TRBV12-2	TGTGCAAGTCGCCCCAGGACAGGGAATGAAAAACTGTTTTTT	CASRPRTGNEKLFF
.	.	TRBJ2-1	TRBV6-5	TGTGCCAGCAGCTACCGGGTCCCATCCTACAATGAGCAGTTCTTC	CASSYRVPSYNEQFF
.	TRBD1	TRBJ2-7	TRBV6-5	TGTGCCAGCAGACCCACCGGGACAGGGGGGTACGAGCAGTACTTC	CASRPTGTGGYEQYF
.	TRBD1	TRBJ2-5	TRBV5-5	TGTGCCAGCACCTGGACAGGCGGAGAGACCCAGTACTTC	CASTWTGGETQYF
once	TRBD1	TRBJ1-5	TRBV19	TGTGCCAGTAGTACTCACCGAGACAGGGTAGGAGGTCAGCCCCAGCATTTT	CASSTHRDRVGGQPQHF
few	TRBD1	TRBJ1-6	TRBV28	TGTGCCAGCAGCCCGGGACAGAATTCACCCCTCCACTTT	CASSPGQNSPLHF
.	.	TRBJ1-5	TRBV6-2/TRBV6-3	TGTGCCAGCAGTTACCACGTGACTAAGGGGGATAATCAGCCCCAGCATTTT	CASSYHVTKGDNQPQHF
.	TRBD2	TRBJ2-5	TRBV3-1/TRBV3-2	TGTGCCAGCAGCCAAGGGCGGGGGGGTAAGAAAGAGACCCAGTACTTC	CASSQGRGGKKETQYF
.	.	TRBJ2-7	TRBV12-1	TGTGCCAGCAGCTTCCTCGCCTACGAGCAGTACTTC	CASSFLAYEQYF
.	TRBD1	TRBJ1-5	TRBV18	TGTGCCAGCTCAAGGGGACAGGCGCAGAATCAGCCCCAGCATTTT	CASSRGQAQNQPQHF
few	.	TRBJ1-2	TRBV19	TGTGCCAGTAGTACTACGGGACGCGGACGGACTAATGGCTACACCTTC	CASSTTGRGRTNGYTF
.	.	TRBJ2-7	TRBV27	TGTGCCAGCAGTTTATCGGGACTCCGGCGGGGATCCTACGAGCAGTACTTC	CASSLSGLRRGSYEQYF
.	.	TRBJ2-1	TRBV6-5	TGTGCCAGCAGTTCGGAGGTCAGCTCCTACAATGAGCAGTTCTTC	CASSSEVSSYNEQFF
.	.	TRBJ2-1	TRBV5-1	TGCGCCAGCAGCTTAAGACTCCAGGGTGAGCAGTTCTTC	CASSLRLQGEQFF
.	.	TRBJ2-2	TRBV19	TGTGCCAGTAGTATTCGCGGGAACACCGGGGAGCTGTTTTTT	CASSIRGNTGELFF
.	.	TRBJ2-1	TRBV5-1	TGCGCCAGCAGCTCCGGACTATTAAGCTCCTACAATGAGCAGTTCTTC	CASSSGLLSSYNEQFF
once	TRBD1	TRBJ1-2	TRBV24-1	TGTGCCACCAGTGAGGCGGGGGACAGGGGCTATGGCTACACCTTC	CATSEAGDRGYGYTF
.	.	TRBJ2-1	TRBV7-9	TGTGCCAGCAGTCGAGGGGGGGCCTCCTACAATGAGCAGTTCTTC	CASSRGGASYNEQFF
.	TRBD2	TRBJ2-1	TRBV2	TGTGCCAGCAGTGAAGCGAGGGGCGGGGGCTACAATGAGCAGTTCTTC	CASSEARGGGYNEQFF
.	TRBD1	TRBJ1-4	TRBV7-2	TGTGCCAGCAGCGAGGGGACAGGGAAGAGTGAAAAACTGTTTTTT	CASSEGTGKSEKLFF
.	.	TRBJ2-7	TRBV10-1	TGCGCCAGCAGATCAGGGGCAGAGGTTCACTACGAGCAGTACTTC	CASRSGAEVHYEQYF
.	.	TRBJ2-1	TRBV10-2	TGCGCCAGCAGTGATCGGGGTTATGAGCAGTTCTTC	CASSDRGYEQFF
many	.	TRBJ1-2	TRBV28	TGTGCCAGCAGTCAACAGAACTATGGCTACACCTTC	CASSQQNYGYTF
.	.	TRBJ1-5	TRBV7-2	TGTGCCAGCAGCTCGGGTTGGGGAGGGGATCAGCCCCAGCATTTT	CASSSGWGGDQPQHF
.	.	TRBJ2-6	TRBV4-1	TGCGCCAGCAGCCACGTTGGACCGGGGGGGGCCAACGTCCTGACTTTC	CASSHVGPGGANVLTF
few	TRBD2	TRBJ2-3	TRBV10-2	TGCGCCAGCAGGGCTTCCGGGGGGATTACAGATACGCAGTATTTT	CASRASGGITDTQYF
.	TRBD1	TRBJ2-7	TRBV27	TGTGCCAGCAGTTTAACCCGGGACAGGAGCTCCTACGAGCAGTACTTC	CASSLTRDRSSYEQYF
.	.	TRBJ1-1	TRBV5-4	TGTGCCAGCAGCTTGAGGGGGGGGCGGAACACTGAAGCTTTCTTT	CASSLRGGRNTEAFF
.	.	TRBJ2-3	TRBV12-5	TGTGCTAGTGGTCTGACAGATTATAGCACAGATACGCAGTATTTT	CASGLTDYSTDTQYF
.	TRBD2	TRBJ2-1	TRBV4-3	TGCGCCAGCAGCGGTCGTAGCGGGGGCCATTACAATGAGCAGTTCTTC	CASSGRSGGHYNEQFF